A single sample gave rise to the 23 T cell receptor beta chains below, sequenced in a study of T cells after yellow fever vaccination. TCRdb fed the 5' RACE reads into MiXCR, producing one record per CDR3 protein. Here the sample spans under 300,000 distinct CDR3 sequences, about 7% being singletons. This specimen consisted of CD4+ T cells sorted from PBMCs, obtained 15 days after the yellow fever booster vaccination. These receptors came from a man younger than 40 who received the YFV17D yellow fever vaccine.

The rearrangement links TRBV23-1 to TRBJ2-1, with D perhaps given as TRBD1 or TRBD2 (5 bases each). TRBV23-1 is an ORF; its function is uncertain. V gave up 4 bases and J gave up 1 base, with 20 bases separating them. The CDR3 is made up of 18 amino acids. Here the CDR3 reads CASSRGSRTFRSYNEQFF. CDR3 bases: TGCGCCAGCAGTCGGGGGAGCAGGACTTTCAGATCCTACAATGAGCAGTTCTTC.

The gene calls are TRBV4-3 and TRBJ1-1; D not certain. The CDR3 is made up of 13 amino acids. V shed 0 bases and J shed 11 bases, with 13 bases lying between them. Germline V gene sequence: CDR1 LGHNA, CDR2 YSLEER. The CDR3 DNA follows: TGCGCCAGCAGCCAAGATGGACGGGGTGTTGCTTTCTTT. Amino acid sequence: CASSQDGRGVAFF.

This chain links TRBV29-1 with TRBJ2-7, with 9 nucleotides matching TRBD1. J gave up 6 bases and V 6 bases, and 9 bases lay outside the gene matches. The CDR3 extends over 13 amino acids. Germline V gene sequence: CDR1 SQVTM, CDR2 ANQGSEA. DNA for the CDR3: TGCAGCGTAGGGACAGGGAACGGCGTCGAGCAGTACTTC. Translated: CSVGTGNGVEQYF.

This clonotype occurred many times. The J gene is TRBJ1-2, the V gene TRBV10-3, with unresolved D. The CDR3 has 14 residues. Germline loops: CDR1 ENHRY, CDR2 SYGVKD. The V end was cut by 10 bases, the J end by 4 bases, with 19 bases between. CDR3: CASNPDGTFYGYTF. The CDR3 coding sequence is TGTGCCAGCAATCCAGACGGTACCTTCTATGGCTACACCTTC.

Here the CDR3 DNA reads TGTGCCAGCAGCTTAACTAGCGGATTCACAGATACGCAGTATTTT. Translating gives CASSLTSGFTDTQYF. The chain couples TRBV7-2 to TRBJ2-3; 8 bases align to TRBD2. Per germline, CDR1 SGHTA and CDR2 FQGNSA. The CDR3 covers 15 residues. V shed 2 bases and J 2 bases; nucleotides not matched to a gene: 3.

This clonotype was counted only a few times. The chain links TRBV4-3 to TRBJ2-3; D is unclear. This CDR3 is built from 14 residues. CDR1 is LGHNA and CDR2 is YSLEER in the germline V gene. Deletions cut 2 bases from V and 4 bases from J, with 10 bases between. The CDR3 spells CASSQQPIADTQYF. CDR3 DNA sequence: TGCGCCAGCAGCCAACAACCTATCGCAGATACGCAGTATTTT.

This clonotype was observed a few times. The J gene is TRBJ2-7, the V gene TRBV7-2; D is tentatively TRBD1 or TRBD2 (6 bases each). There are 16 residues in the CDR3. V was trimmed by 5 bases and J by 1 base, leaving 18 bases between them. The germline V gene has CDR1 SGHTA and CDR2 FQGNSA. The CDR3, as DNA: TGTGCCAGCAGCAAAGGGGGGCACAGTGGTTCCTACGAGCAGTACTTC. Translation gives CASSKGGHSGSYEQYF. Complete variable domain (other parts from reference TRBV7-2 and TRBJ2-7): GAGVSQSPSNKVTEKGKDVELRCDPISGHTALYWYRQSLGQGLEFLIYFQGNSAPDKSGLPSDRFSAERTGGSVSTLTIQRTQQEDSAVYLCASSKGGHSGSYEQYFGPGTRLTVT.

This clonotype was counted only a few times. The V and J genes are TRBV12-3 or TRBV12-4 and TRBJ2-3; 9 positions agree with TRBD2. V shed 6 bases and J 6 bases; nucleotides not matched to a gene: 10. The CDR3 covers 15 residues. DNA of the CDR3: TGTGCCAGCAGCCGCGGTAGCGGGAGAGGTGATACGCAGTATTTT. Amino acids: CASSRGSGRGDTQYF.

This clonotype was detected only a few times. The chain carries TRBV23-1 and TRBJ2-2, with TRBD2 identical over 12 bases. TRBV23-1 is placed among ORFs of uncertain function. This CDR3 region has 17 residues. The V gene end was trimmed by 4 bases and the J gene end by 1 base; junction bases not matched to a gene: 4. CDR3 amino acids: CASSPLAGGMNTGELFF. The CDR3 nucleotides read TGCGCCAGCAGTCCCCTAGCGGGAGGGATGAACACCGGGGAGCTGTTTTTT.

This clonotype was observed many times. The chain carries TRBV20-1 and TRBJ2-5; D might be TRBD2 (6 bases). Trimming stripped 2 bases from V and 0 bases from J, with 7 bases between. CDR1 and CDR2 from the germline V gene are DFQATT and SNEGSKA (reference sequence). CDR3 length equals 13 residues. CDR3 sequence (DNA): TGCAGTGCTAGACGGGGGAACCAAGAGACCCAGTACTTC. Translated: CSARRGNQETQYF.

There are a few counts of this clonotype. This chain uses TRBV20-1 with TRBJ1-1, with D perhaps matching TRBD1 (6 bases). V lost 5 bases and J 9 bases, leaving 16 bases between the germline ends. The CDR3 consists of 12 residues. CDR1 and CDR2 from the germline V gene are DFQATT and SNEGSKA (reference sequence). The CDR3 reads CSAQVGGRKAFF. The CDR3 DNA sequence: TGCAGTGCTCAGGTCGGGGGCCGGAAAGCTTTCTTT.

This clonotype was counted ten times or more. The gene calls are TRBV10-1 and TRBJ2-3, with D possibly matching TRBD2 (5 bases). With 5 bases removed from V and 7 bases from J, the gap between germline ends came to 19 bases. CDR3 size: 15 residues. CDR1 and CDR2 from the germline V gene are WNHNN and SYGVQD (reference sequence). The CDR3 DNA reads TGCGCCAGCAGTACCGCCGAGGGCCGCGACAATACGCAGTATTTT. It encodes CASSTAEGRDNTQYF.

This clonotype was recorded a few times. The gene calls are TRBV27 and TRBJ1-1, with 7 nucleotides matching TRBD1. Trimming at V came to 6 bases and at J to 2 bases, leaving 15 bases not matched to a gene. CDR3 length: 17 residues. From germline, CDR1 is MNHEY and CDR2 SMNVEV (reference sequence). In DNA form, the CDR3 reads TGTGCCAGCAGCCGAGAGGGGGCGCAATCTTTTAACACTGAAGCTTTCTTT. This encodes CASSREGAQSFNTEAFF.

The chain recombines TRBV5-4 with TRBJ1-2, with 7 bases aligning to TRBD1. The V and J ends lost 4 bases and 6 bases, in that order; junction bases with no gene match: 12. This CDR3 is 15 amino acids long. CDR1 is SGHNT, CDR2 YYREEE, per germline (reference sequence). CDR3 sequence reads: CASSSYRGSMDGYTF. Written as DNA, the CDR3 is TGTGCCAGCAGCAGCTACAGGGGAAGTATGGATGGCTACACCTTC.

The chain joins TRBV5-6 to TRBJ2-1; 13 bases map to TRBD2. Trimming took 4 bases from V and 16 from J; bases not matched to a gene: 5. This CDR3 is 12 amino acids long. The germline V gene has CDR1 SGHDT and CDR2 YYEEEE. The DNA of the CDR3 is TGTGCCAGCAGCCGGACTAGCGGGAGTTTTTTCTTC. It yields the protein CASSRTSGSFFF. The whole variable domain, filled in from reference TRBV5-6 and TRBJ2-1, reads DAGVTQSPTHLIKTRGQQVTLRCSPKSGHDTVSWYQQALGQGPQFIFQYYEEEERQRGNFPDRFSGHQFPNYSSELNVNALLLGDSALYLCASSRTSGSFFFGPGTRLTVL.

This clonotype was seen a few times. The chain employs TRBV12-3 or TRBV12-4 and TRBJ2-5; 9 bases match TRBD1. V dropped 2 bases and J dropped 2; count of bases not matched to a gene: 3. The CDR3 covers 15 residues. CDR3 DNA: TGTGCCAGCAGTTTAAGGACAGGGGTTCAAGAGACCCAGTACTTC. Amino acids: CASSLRTGVQETQYF.

This clonotype was observed many times. This chain uses TRBV27 with TRBJ2-5; TRBD2 matches at 11 bases. This CDR3 has 16 residues. Germline CDR1 is MNHEY and CDR2 is SMNVEV (reference sequence). The J segment lost 6 bases and the V segment lost 4 bases, leaving 10 bases of the junction unmatched. CDR3 in amino acids: CASSSPLTSGRKTQYF. DNA of the CDR3: TGTGCCAGCAGTTCGCCCCTCACTAGCGGGAGAAAGACCCAGTACTTC.

The chain joins TRBV20-1 to TRBJ2-3; 7 nucleotides agree with TRBD2. The CDR3 length is 17 residues. V lost 3 bases, J lost 2 bases, and 14 bases stayed unmatched. Germline assignment: CDR1 DFQATT and CDR2 SNEGSKA (reference sequence). The CDR3 DNA sequence: TGCAGTGCTAGTAAGGAGTTGGGTCTAGCGGCCACAGATACGCAGTATTTT. Its translation: CSASKELGLAATDTQYF.

This chain joins TRBV6-4 and TRBJ2-5; 7 bases map to TRBD2. The CDR3 totals 15 residues. Germline trimming cut 4 bases from V and 2 bases from J; bases unmatched to any gene: 7. Germline V lookup: CDR1 MRHNA, CDR2 SNTAGT. This chain's CDR3 is CASSVASGAQETQYF. CDR3 coding DNA: TGTGCCAGCAGTGTGGCTAGCGGAGCGCAAGAGACCCAGTACTTC.

This clonotype was seen a handful of times. V and J are TRBV20-1 and TRBJ1-5; unclear D gene. In germline, CDR1 is DFQATT, CDR2 SNEGSKA (reference sequence). CDR3 length: 14 amino acids. The V gene lost 0 bases and the J gene lost 3 bases, with 9 bases spanning the gap. CDR3 in DNA: TGCAGTGCTAGAGATCAACGAAACAATCAGCCCCAGCATTTT. The encoded protein is CSARDQRNNQPQHF.

This clonotype was observed a handful of times. The gene calls are TRBV12-3 or TRBV12-4 and TRBJ1-2; TRBD1 matches 11 bases. The CDR3 consists of 14 residues. The J segment lost 8 bases and the V segment lost 2 bases, leaving 4 bases of the junction unmatched. For the CDR3, the DNA is TGTGCCAGCAGTTTATATGGGACAGGGGGGGGCTACACCTTC. It yields the protein CASSLYGTGGGYTF.

V is TRBV7-2 and J is TRBJ2-3; 8 bases are a match to TRBD2. From germline, CDR1 is SGHTA and CDR2 FQGNSA. J lost 0 bases, V lost 2 bases, and 4 bases had no gene match. The CDR3 length is 16 residues. Here the CDR3 DNA reads TGTGCCAGCAGCTTACGTGGGACTAGAAGCACAGATACGCAGTATTTT. This sequence encodes CASSLRGTRSTDTQYF.

This clonotype was counted between two and nine times. The chain is built from TRBV2 and TRBJ2-3; tentatively, D is TRBD2 (5 bases). Trimming cost V 7 bases and J 5 bases, with 19 bases left between them. The length of the CDR3 is 15 residues. CDR1 is SNHLY, CDR2 FYNNEI, per germline. The CDR3 loop is CASTDRRTYGDTQYF. The CDR3 DNA follows: TGTGCCAGCACCGATAGGAGGACCTATGGAGATACGCAGTATTTT.